The present TCR beta chain was sequenced within a study of early T cells in non-severe SARS-CoV-2 infection (dated by TCRdb to 2020 to 2022). With regard to the full study: Because TCR sequencing was done on bulk RNA from unsorted whole blood, the alpha and beta chains could not be paired.

Library preparation used 5' RACE. The data were produced on a NextSeq 500. In the TCR library protocol, unique molecular identifiers were attached to individual cDNA molecules to correct for PCR bias and sequencing error. TCR alpha and beta chains were both sequenced, and the abundances of alpha and beta sequences in each sample were closely correlated with each other. In the paper's pipeline: Decombinator V4 was used to annotate TCR sequences for V gene, J gene and CDR3. TCRs were defined as expanded if a significant change between any two time points was detected under a Poisson model with p below 0.0001. TCR abundances were normalised to the total number of TCRs sequenced per sample and were expressed as counts per million. MAIT TCRs were defined by TRAV1-2 paired with TRAJ12, TRAJ20 or TRAJ33, and iNKT TCRs by TRAV10 paired with TRAJ18. VDJdb, accessed on 1 November 2021, was searched for TCRs annotated for CMV, EBV and SARS-CoV-2, and TCRs annotated for more than one antigen were excluded. The public reads were quality trimmed at Q25 with fastp and then assembled into clones with MiXCR by TCRdb, keeping productive beta chains. Under each unique CDR3 protein, matching rows form one entry showing the most common genes and DNA. The V and J calls and clone size come from TCRdb's table, not from the authors' own analysis. The sample data list tens of thousands of distinct CDR3 sequences, and about 2.9% of these were observed just once. Over 0.6% of the sample is held by the ten biggest clonotypes.

This clonotype was counted ten times or more. Its antigen remains unidentified. Qualities for individual bases were not recorded, and no much larger clone is one base off. The germline ends are 9 bases apart after V is trimmed by 2 bases and J by 1 base. The CDR3, cysteine through phenylalanine, is 14 amino acids long. The DNA shown is the 42-base CDR3, in frame from base 1. The CDR1 and CDR2 encoded by the germline V gene are SGHRS and YFSETQ. Set within a cohort of healthcare workers in London, UK, this nested case-control study involved weekly PCR testing of nasopharyngeal swabs along with blood sampling. Healthcare workers were recruited between 23 and 31 March 2020, during the week of the UK lockdown, and were followed weekly for up to about 15 weeks. The research as a whole found: VDJdb matching was skewed toward anti-spike CD8 responses and likely underestimated virus-specific expansions by missing private and CD4 specificities.

In this chain, TRBV5-1 is recombined with TRBJ1-2; the D gene is perhaps TRBD1, from 5 matching bases. This clonotype originated in an adult who was a healthcare worker with PCR-confirmed SARS-CoV-2 infection or an uninfected control (not recorded which). The sequenced sample was whole blood. The CDR3: CASSFPDSNYGYTF. The bases are TGCGCCAGCAGCTTTCCAGACAGTAACTATGGCTACACCTTC.